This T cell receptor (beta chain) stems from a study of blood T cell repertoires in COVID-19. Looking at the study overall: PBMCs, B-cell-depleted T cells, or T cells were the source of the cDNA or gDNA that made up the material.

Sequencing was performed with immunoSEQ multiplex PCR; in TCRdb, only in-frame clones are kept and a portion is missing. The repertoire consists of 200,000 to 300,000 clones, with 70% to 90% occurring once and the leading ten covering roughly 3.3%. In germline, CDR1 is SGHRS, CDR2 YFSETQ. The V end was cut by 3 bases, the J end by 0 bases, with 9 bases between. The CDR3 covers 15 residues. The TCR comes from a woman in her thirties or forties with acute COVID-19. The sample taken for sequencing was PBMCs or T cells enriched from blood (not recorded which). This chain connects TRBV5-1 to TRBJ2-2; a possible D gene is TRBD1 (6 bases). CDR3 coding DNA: TGCGCCAGCAGCTGGACAGCGGCGAACACCGGGGAGCTGTTTTTT. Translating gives CASSWTAANTGELFF.